The clone carrying this T cell receptor (beta chain) was counted once. Its antigen is currently unknown. This entry is derived from a study of Ad26.COV2.S vaccination and SARS-CoV-2 variants. Overall study results and limits: With respect to non-spike TCR breadth, vaccine and placebo recipients were similar. Greater spike-specific TCR breadth was seen in vaccine recipients than in placebo recipients.

The treatment here: about 20 received Ad26.COV2.S at low or high dose, single or two shots; 5 received placebo; per-sample allocation not given. Collection of the samples took place on day 63 after the first injection of vaccine or placebo. CDR1 is SGHTS, CDR2 YDEGEE, per germline. The CDR3 has 13 amino acids. Trimming cost V 0 bases and J 5 bases, with 8 bases left between them. Profiling relied on immunoSEQ multiplex PCR, and the TCRdb table lists in-frame clones only, not all of them. This repertoire shows 300,000 to 500,000 clones, roughly nine tenths found once; its top ten account for under 3.5%.

The chain carries TRBV5-8 and TRBJ1-2; no clear D gene. Sequences were derived from peripheral blood, sampled in a trial of Ad26.COV2.S vaccine versus placebo. This TCR was recovered from a person aged 18 to 59 who received the Ad26.COV2.S COVID-19 vaccine or a placebo. CDR3 nucleotide sequence: TGTGCCAGCAGCTTGGAACTTCCATATGGCTACACCTTC. Translation: CASSLELPYGYTF.